This TCR beta chain was observed in a study of identical twins. Regarding this clonotype: Its antigen is as yet unknown.

There are 16 residues in the CDR3. Trimming took off 2 bases at V and 12 bases at J, with 22 bases between the two ends. From germline, CDR1 is MNHEY and CDR2 SMNVEV (reference sequence). Each CDR3 protein is one row after TCRdb ran MiXCR on the 5' RACE reads. The sample lists hundreds of thousands of distinct CDR3 sequences; around 20% were seen once. Everyone who donated was a healthy Caucasian. General study points: The study found weaker excess twin sharing in beta out-of-frame sequences.

These same data were also listed under a study on T cells expressing NK-cell markers.

The chain combines TRBV27 with TRBJ1-4, with unresolved D. Material: PBMCs. The TCR sequence derives from a woman aged 18-35 years in good health. CDR3 coding DNA: TGTGCCAGCAGTTTAGTGCGGGAAGGGCCTTCGTTAGAACTGTTTTTT. It codes for CASSLVREGPSLELFF.